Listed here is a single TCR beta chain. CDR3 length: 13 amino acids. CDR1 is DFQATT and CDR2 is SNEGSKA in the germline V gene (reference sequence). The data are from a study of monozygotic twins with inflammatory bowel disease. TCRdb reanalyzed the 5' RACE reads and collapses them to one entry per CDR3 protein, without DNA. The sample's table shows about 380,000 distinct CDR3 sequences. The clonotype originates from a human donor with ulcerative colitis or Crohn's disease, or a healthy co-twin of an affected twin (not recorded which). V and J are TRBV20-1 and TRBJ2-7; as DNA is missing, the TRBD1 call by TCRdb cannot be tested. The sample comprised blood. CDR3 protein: CSAVRTGTYEQYF.